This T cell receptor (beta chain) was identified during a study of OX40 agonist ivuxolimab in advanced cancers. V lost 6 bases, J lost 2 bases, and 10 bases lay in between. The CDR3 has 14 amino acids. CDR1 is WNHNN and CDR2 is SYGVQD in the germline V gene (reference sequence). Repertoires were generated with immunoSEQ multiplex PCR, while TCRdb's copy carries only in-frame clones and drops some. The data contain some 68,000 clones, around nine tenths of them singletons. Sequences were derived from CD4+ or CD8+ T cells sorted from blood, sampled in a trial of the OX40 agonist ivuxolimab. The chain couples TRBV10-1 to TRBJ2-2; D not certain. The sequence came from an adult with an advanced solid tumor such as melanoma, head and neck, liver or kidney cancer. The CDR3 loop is CASSNTYNTGELFF. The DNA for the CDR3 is TGCGCCAGCAGCAACACATATAACACCGGGGAGCTGTTTTTT.